This entry lists 9 T cell receptor beta chains sequenced from one sample in a study of a mutant IDH1 vaccine in newly diagnosed glioma. Clones were sequenced by immunoSEQ multiplex PCR, and TCRdb holds only the in-frame ones, with some missing. The sample has about 20,000 clones; 82% are singletons. Time point noted: week 23, last vaccination. A single vaccine dose contained 300 ug of mutant IDH1 20-mer peptide, and topical imiquimod was used with it. Their recognized antigens are unknown. The material sequenced was PBMCs, taken from a glioma patient whose treatment included an IDH1 peptide vaccine. The origin of the receptors is a young man with glioma.

The V call is TRBV5-1, the J call TRBJ1-1; D unclear. The length of the CDR3 is 13 residues. The V end lost 4 bases, the J end lost 1 base, and 8 bases lay between the germline ends. CDR1 is SGHRS, CDR2 YFSETQ, per germline. CDR3 DNA: TGCGCCAGCAGCGCTACAACGAACACTGAAGCTTTCTTT. The encoded protein is CASSATTNTEAFF.

The chain recombines TRBV18 with TRBJ2-1; TRBD2 is a possible D gene (5 bases). The CDR3 extends over 14 amino acids. Trimming stripped 3 bases from V and 3 bases from J, with 9 bases between. Germline V gene data show CDR1 as KGHSH and CDR2 as LQKENI. DNA for the CDR3: TGTGCCAGCTCACCTTTCGGGGACTACAATGAGCAGTTCTTC. It is translated as CASSPFGDYNEQFF.

This clone was counted only a few times. The V and J genes are TRBV2 and TRBJ1-5; TRBD1 agrees at 7 bases. The V segment lost 9 bases and the J segment 6 bases; nucleotides outside the gene matches: 11. This CDR3 is 14 amino acids long. The germline CDR1 and CDR2 sequences are SNHLY and FYNNEI. The CDR3 reads CASHYQRQGQPQHF. CDR3 nucleotide sequence: TGTGCCAGTCACTACCAAAGACAGGGTCAGCCCCAGCATTTT.

The chain couples TRBV27 to TRBJ2-7; TRBD2 might be the D (5 bases). The CDR3 consists of 15 residues. CDR1 and CDR2 from the germline V gene are MNHEY and SMNVEV (reference sequence). V was clipped by 0 bases and J by 2 bases, with 11 bases between them. In DNA, the CDR3 is TGTGCCAGCAGTTTATCGTGGGAGCAAACCTACGAGCAGTACTTC. Translating gives CASSLSWEQTYEQYF.

The chain is built from TRBV5-1 and TRBJ1-1; D is perhaps TRBD1 (5 bases). V lost 7 bases, J lost 5 bases, and 12 bases lay in between. Germline assignment: CDR1 SGHRS and CDR2 YFSETQ. The CDR3 totals 12 residues. CDR3 region: CASASGGTEAFF. As DNA, the CDR3 is TGCGCCAGCGCCTCGGGGGGGACTGAAGCTTTCTTT. The full variable domain, rest sourced from reference TRBV5-1 and TRBJ1-1, is KAGVTQTPRYLIKTRGQQVTLSCSPISGHRSVSWYQQTPGQGLQFLFEYFSETQRNKGNFPGRFSGRQFSNSRSEMNVSTLELGDSALYLCASASGGTEAFFGQGTRLTVV.

The rearrangement joins TRBV10-3 to TRBJ2-4; D is unclear. CDR3 length: 14 amino acids. From germline, CDR1 is ENHRY and CDR2 SYGVKD. The ends were cut back, 2 bases at V and 0 bases at J, with 5 bases in the middle. The chain's CDR3 is CAISEALAKNIQYF. Here the CDR3 DNA reads TGTGCCATCAGTGAGGCCCTAGCCAAAAACATTCAGTACTTC.

This chain connects TRBV5-1 to TRBJ1-2; TRBD1 aligns across 10 bases. V lost 7 bases and J lost 8; bases outside the gene matches: 11. CDR3 length equals 14 residues. Germline loops: CDR1 SGHRS, CDR2 YFSETQ. The CDR3: CASWGGDRGSGYTF. The CDR3 DNA reads as TGCGCCAGCTGGGGAGGGGACAGGGGATCCGGCTACACCTTC.

This chain uses TRBV6-5 with TRBJ2-7; 9 bases align to TRBD1. The J segment lost 1 base and the V segment lost 6 bases, leaving 4 bases of the junction unmatched. The CDR3 extends over 14 amino acids. Germline V lookup: CDR1 MNHEY, CDR2 SVGAGI. CDR3 protein: CASRGGTGSYEQYF. In DNA form, the CDR3 reads TGTGCCAGCAGGGGAGGGACAGGGTCCTACGAGCAGTACTTC.

This clone came up once. The V call is TRBV10-3, the J call TRBJ2-7; weak D call: TRBD2 (6 bases). Germline V gene data show CDR1 as ENHRY and CDR2 as SYGVKD. The CDR3 totals 14 residues. V was pared by 0 bases and J by 1 base, with 7 bases between. CDR3 sequence (DNA): TGTGCCATCAGTGAGTCGGGAGGATCCTACGAGCAGTACTTC. Its protein product is CAISESGGSYEQYF.